Listed here are 28 T cell receptor beta chains from one sample, sequenced in a study of early T cells in non-severe SARS-CoV-2 infection. Each CDR3 protein gets one entry after TCRdb re-called the 5' RACE reads with MiXCR. The repertoire holds some 64,000 distinct CDR3 sequences, 10% to 12% seen once, with 1.7% in the top ten. Sequencing was performed on whole blood. The receptors here all came from an adult who was a healthcare worker with PCR-confirmed SARS-CoV-2 infection or an uninfected control (not recorded which).

The gene calls are TRBV7-6 and TRBJ2-1; D gene unclear. V was pared by 5 bases and J by 1 base, with 12 bases between. Germline-derived CDR1 and CDR2 are SGHVS and FNYEAQ. The CDR3 sequence is 15 residues long. CDR3 nucleotide sequence: TGTGCCAGCAGCCCGTTCGTGGGGTCCTACAATGAGCAGTTCTTC. Translated, it gives CASSPFVGSYNEQFF.

This clonotype was counted a single time. A clone one base away is much larger, so this may be a read error. The genes are TRBV9 and TRBJ1-6; D uncertain. Trimming pared 2 bases from V and 6 bases from J, leaving 9 bases between. Germline CDR1 and CDR2: SGDLS and YYNGEE. CDR3 length: 14 amino acids. The CDR3 region is CASSVRGVNSPLHF. Written as DNA, the CDR3 is TGTGCCAGCAGCGTCCGGGGTGTTAATTCACCCCTCCACTTT.

At least ten counts were recorded for this clonotype. V gene TRBV5-1 combines with J gene TRBJ1-5, with D tentatively TRBD1 (5 bases). Germline loops: CDR1 SGHRS, CDR2 YFSETQ. Trimming stripped 0 bases from V and 5 bases from J, with 15 bases between. The CDR3 runs 16 residues. CDR3 nucleotides: TGCGCCAGCAGCTTGGAGGGACCCTTAGGGGATCAGCCCCAGCATTTT. Encoded protein: CASSLEGPLGDQPQHF.

This clonotype came up many times. V usage is TRBV6-5 and J usage is TRBJ1-5; D may be TRBD1 (5 bases). The V and J ends lost 5 bases and 7 bases respectively, with 18 bases between them. The CDR3 sequence is 15 residues long. Germline CDR1 MNHEY, CDR2 SVGAGI. This chain's CDR3 is CASSRGREGNQPQHF. DNA of the CDR3: TGTGCCAGCAGTAGGGGCCGGGAGGGAAACCAGCCCCAGCATTTT.

The gene calls are TRBV6-5 and TRBJ2-7, with 10 bases aligning to TRBD1. The CDR3 is 13 amino acids. V lost 7 bases, J lost 4 bases, and 4 bases stayed unmatched. Germline CDR1 reads MNHEY; CDR2 reads SVGAGI. CDR3: CASTLGQGYEQYF. CDR3 sequence (DNA): TGTGCCAGCACTCTGGGACAGGGGTACGAGCAGTACTTC.

This clonotype was seen repeatedly, ten times or more. The chain carries TRBV29-1 and TRBJ1-2; 7 bases are a match to TRBD1. Per the germline V gene, CDR1 is SQVTM and CDR2 is ANQGSEA. The junction had 6 bases not matched to a gene; V was cut back by 0 bases and J by 5 bases. This CDR3 has 14 residues. CDR3 sequence: CSVEDDRDRYGYTF. The CDR3 DNA sequence: TGCAGCGTTGAAGACGATAGGGACAGATATGGCTACACCTTC.

This clonotype was recorded a few times. The chain recombines TRBV2 with TRBJ2-3, with D perhaps TRBD1 or TRBD2 (5 bases each). V lost 6 bases and J lost 11, with 15 bases in between. The CDR3 consists of 12 residues. Germline CDR1 SNHLY, CDR2 FYNNEI. CDR3 in DNA: TGTGCCAGCAGCGCGCGAGGGGTAGGGCAGTATTTT. Its protein is CASSARGVGQYF.

The sample holds many counts of this clonotype. This chain joins TRBV19 and TRBJ2-7; D unresolved. V lost 6 bases and J 0 bases, leaving 9 bases between the germline ends. This CDR3 contains 13 residues. Germline lookup yields CDR1 LNHDA and CDR2 SQIVND (reference sequence). As DNA, the CDR3 is TGTGCCAGTAGCCCCGCTAGCTCCTACGAGCAGTACTTC. The encoded protein is CASSPASSYEQYF.

Many counts were recorded for this clonotype. This chain links TRBV20-1 with TRBJ1-5, with D hard to call. CDR1 DFQATT and CDR2 SNEGSKA come from the germline V gene (reference sequence). Trimming removed 2 bases at V and 2 bases at J, with 16 bases between. CDR3 length equals 16 residues. CDR3 nucleotides: TGCAGTGCTAGACCCCATGCGGGAAGCCGCAATCAGCCCCAGCATTTT. Amino acids: CSARPHAGSRNQPQHF.

This clonotype came up a few times. The V and J genes are TRBV20-1 and TRBJ1-1; D might be TRBD1 (5 bases). The CDR3 covers 12 residues. Deletions cut 5 bases from V and 3 bases from J, with 10 bases between. Germline V gives CDR1 DFQATT, CDR2 SNEGSKA (reference sequence). The CDR3 sequence is CSAPAGDTEAFF. The CDR3 coding sequence is TGCAGTGCTCCCGCGGGGGACACTGAAGCTTTCTTT.

This clonotype was counted many times. The CDR3 DNA reads TGTGCCAGCAGTTTAGAGGGTTCGAACTATGGCTACACCTTC. This encodes CASSLEGSNYGYTF. The gene calls are TRBV28 and TRBJ1-2; D call uncertain. Germline V lookup: CDR1 MDHEN, CDR2 SYDVKM. With 2 bases removed from V and 2 bases from J, the gap between germline ends came to 9 bases. The CDR3 spans 14 residues.

The sample holds many counts of this clonotype. This chain uses TRBV20-1 with TRBJ2-7; no clear D. Trimming took off 2 bases at V and 5 bases at J, with 13 bases between the two ends. This CDR3 comprises 13 residues. The germline V gene encodes CDR1 DFQATT and CDR2 SNEGSKA (reference sequence). The CDR3 reads CSARKGYSDEQYF. In nucleotides, the CDR3 is TGCAGTGCTAGAAAGGGTTATAGTGACGAGCAGTACTTC.

This clonotype occurred a few times. The chain is built from TRBV6-6 and TRBJ2-4; 8 bases agree with TRBD1. The CDR3 consists of 14 residues. The junction had 5 bases not matched to a gene; V was cut back by 6 bases and J by 4 bases. Germline lookup yields CDR1 MNHNY and CDR2 SVGAGI (reference sequence). The chain's CDR3 is CASRTGQGKNIQYF. Here the CDR3 DNA reads TGTGCCAGCAGGACCGGACAGGGTAAAAACATTCAGTACTTC.

The chain recombines TRBV6-6 with TRBJ2-7; no firm D call. V was clipped by 6 bases and J by 2 bases, with 11 bases between them. The CDR3 runs 13 residues. Germline CDR1 and CDR2: MNHNY and SVGAGI (reference sequence). The CDR3 is CASRTEVPYEQYF. The DNA for the CDR3 is TGTGCCAGCAGGACCGAGGTGCCCTACGAGCAGTACTTC.

This clonotype turned up a few times. V usage is TRBV6-2 or TRBV6-3 and J usage is TRBJ2-2; possibly TRBD2 for D (6 bases). CDR1 is MNHEY, CDR2 SVGEGT, per germline. The CDR3 extends over 15 amino acids. V lost 2 bases, J lost 3 bases, and 10 bases lay in between. CDR3 DNA sequence: TGTGCCAGCAGTTACGCCGGGGAGGACACCGGGGAGCTGTTTTTT. It encodes CASSYAGEDTGELFF.

This clonotype was seen more than once but under ten times. The chain combines TRBV7-2 with TRBJ2-3; the D is unclear. CDR3 length: 16 residues. Trimming shortened V by 2 bases and J by 5 bases, and 17 bases separated the two germline ends. The V gene's germline CDR1 is SGHTA and CDR2 FQGNSA. CDR3 nucleotide sequence: TGTGCCAGCAGCTTATCCCAGCCGGGCCCCCTAGATACGCAGTATTTT. Translation gives CASSLSQPGPLDTQYF. The full variable domain, completed using reference TRBV7-2 and TRBJ2-3, is GAGVSQSPSNKVTEKGKDVELRCDPISGHTALYWYRQSLGQGLEFLIYFQGNSAPDKSGLPSDRFSAERTGGSVSTLTIQRTQQEDSAVYLCASSLSQPGPLDTQYFGPGTRLTVL.

This clonotype has ten or more counts. This rearrangement joins TRBV7-9 to TRBJ1-1, with D possibly TRBD1 on 5 matching bases. The CDR3 runs to 15 residues. Germline loops: CDR1 SEHNR, CDR2 FQNEAQ (reference sequence). V lost 1 base and J lost 7, with 16 bases in between. CDR3 in DNA: TGTGCCAGCAGCTTAGAAGGGACCGCCGGTCTTGAAGCTTTCTTT. Protein product: CASSLEGTAGLEAFF.

This clonotype was seen at least ten times. This chain uses TRBV29-1 with TRBJ1-2; D is unclear. The CDR3 loop spans 11 amino acids. Germline lookup yields CDR1 SQVTM and CDR2 ANQGSEA. Trimming took off 7 bases at V and 6 bases at J, with 12 bases between the two ends. CDR3 in amino acids: CSGERENGYTF. The CDR3 nucleotides read TGCAGCGGAGAGAGGGAAAATGGCTACACCTTC.

In its sample, this clonotype was seen many times. The chain carries TRBV2 and TRBJ1-1; TRBD1 might be the D (5 bases). In germline, CDR1 is SNHLY, CDR2 FYNNEI. The V gene lost 2 bases and the J gene lost 1 base, with 11 bases spanning the gap. CDR3 size: 15 residues. CDR3 nucleotides: TGTGCCAGCAGTGAATACGGGGCGACGAACACTGAAGCTTTCTTT. Encoded protein: CASSEYGATNTEAFF. Filled out from reference TRBV2 and TRBJ1-1, the complete variable domain reads EPEVTQTPSHQVTQMGQEVILRCVPISNHLYFYWYRQILGQKVEFLVSFYNNEISEKSEIFDDQFSVERPDGSNFTLKIRSTKLEDSAMYFCASSEYGATNTEAFFGQGTRLTVV.

About this clonotype: This may be a read error: a much more frequent sequence differs by one nucleotide. The chain uses TRBV5-5 and TRBJ1-4, with D maybe TRBD1 (5 bases). CDR1 is SGHKS and CDR2 is YYEKEE in the germline V gene (reference sequence). This CDR3 comprises 13 residues. CDR3 in DNA: TGTTCCAGCAGCTCGGGACCCACCGAAAAACTGTTTTTT. Translated: CSSSSGPTEKLFF. The full variable domain, in which reference TRBV5-5 and TRBJ1-4 provide the parts outside the CDR3, is DAGVTQSPTHLIKTRGQQVTLRCSPISGHKSVSWYQQVLGQGPQFIFQYYEKEERGRGNFPDRFSARQFPNYSSELNVNALLLGDSALYLCSSSSGPTEKLFFGSGTQLSVL.

This clonotype has more than one count but fewer than ten. The CDR3 region has the DNA TGTGCCAGCAGCGTAAGCGGGGCGAACACCGGGGAGCTGTTTTTT. It yields the protein CASSVSGANTGELFF. This sequence joins TRBV9 and TRBJ2-2; TRBD2 matches 7 bases. Looked up from germline, CDR1 is SGDLS and CDR2 is YYNGEE. CDR3 length equals 15 residues. The V segment lost 1 base and the J segment 0 bases; nucleotides outside the gene matches: 0. The full variable domain, with the rest looked up from reference TRBV9 and TRBJ2-2, is DSGVTQTPKHLITATGQRVTLRCSPRSGDLSVYWYQQSLDQGLQFLIQYYNGEERAKGNILERFSAQQFPDLHSELNLSSLELGDSALYFCASSVSGANTGELFFGEGSRLTVL.

In this sample, this clonotype turned up a few times. The chain links TRBV29-1 to TRBJ1-1; D is uncertain. CDR1 SQVTM and CDR2 ANQGSEA come from the germline V gene. Trimming removed 3 bases at V and 5 bases at J, with 4 bases between. The CDR3 sequence is 10 residues long. CDR3 sequence (DNA): TGCAGCGTTGAGGTTACTGAAGCTTTCTTT. Amino acid sequence: CSVEVTEAFF.

This clonotype came up many times. This rearrangement joins TRBV9 to TRBJ2-1; D is unclear. Germline V gives CDR1 SGDLS, CDR2 YYNGEE. Trimming took off 4 bases at V and 1 base at J, with 18 bases between the two ends. The CDR3 consists of 17 residues. CDR3 nucleotides: TGTGCCAGCAGCCTTCCGGGTAATCTAGGGTCCTACAATGAGCAGTTCTTC. This sequence encodes CASSLPGNLGSYNEQFF.

V gene TRBV12-3 or TRBV12-4 combines with J gene TRBJ1-2; D gene uncertain. V lost 6 bases and J 4 bases, leaving 15 bases between the germline ends. CDR3 length equals 14 residues. The CDR3 DNA reads TGTGCCAGCAGCTCCCCGAGCGGAGTCTATGGCTACACCTTC. Residues: CASSSPSGVYGYTF.

This clonotype was found many times. V usage is TRBV10-1 and J usage is TRBJ2-5; D uncertain. Germline V gene data show CDR1 as WNHNN and CDR2 as SYGVQD (reference sequence). The CDR3 is made up of 12 amino acids. Trimming took 7 bases from V and 0 from J, leaving 6 bases between them. CDR3 sequence (DNA): TGCGCCAGCATTCGACACCAAGAGACCCAGTACTTC. Residues: CASIRHQETQYF.

This clonotype was recorded at least ten times. J is TRBJ2-4 and V is TRBV20-1; D not resolved. CDR1 DFQATT and CDR2 SNEGSKA come from the germline V gene (reference sequence). The CDR3 has 16 residues. Trimming left V 0 bases short and J 0 bases short, with 12 bases between. CDR3 amino acids: CSARDIGRLAKNIQYF. CDR3 coding DNA: TGCAGTGCTAGAGATATCGGCAGGCTAGCCAAAAACATTCAGTACTTC.

The chain uses TRBV12-3 or TRBV12-4 and TRBJ1-2; D call uncertain. The CDR3 length is 14 residues. V shed 4 bases and J shed 6 bases, with 15 bases lying between them. CDR3 sequence: CASSSWGSLNGYTF. CDR3 coding DNA: TGTGCCAGCAGTTCCTGGGGTAGTCTCAATGGCTACACCTTC.

This clonotype was seen many times. The chain uses TRBV5-1 and TRBJ2-3; D not certain. This CDR3 has 14 residues. The V end lost 1 base, the J end lost 2 bases, and 8 bases lay between the germline ends. CDR1 and CDR2 (germline): SGHRS, YFSETQ. CDR3 sequence reads: CASSLHGYTDTQYF. Here the CDR3 DNA reads TGCGCCAGCAGCTTGCACGGGTACACAGATACGCAGTATTTT. The complete variable domain, with remaining parts taken from reference TRBV5-1 and TRBJ2-3, reads KAGVTQTPRYLIKTRGQQVTLSCSPISGHRSVSWYQQTPGQGLQFLFEYFSETQRNKGNFPGRFSGRQFSNSRSEMNVSTLELGDSALYLCASSLHGYTDTQYFGPGTRLTVL.